This T cell receptor (beta chain) comes out of a study of T cells after yellow fever vaccination. Study-wide results and caveats: Clonotype sharing between CD4 and CD8 compartments was small.

UMIs were added to TCR cDNA along with a universal primer site when it was made by 5'RACE template switching. TCRdb redid the calling of the 5' RACE reads with MiXCR, one entry per CDR3 protein. Counted here are 68,000 or so distinct CDR3 sequences, 6.5% occurring once; the ten biggest clones make up about 39%. As for this clonotype: No antigen is known for it.

This CDR3 is built from 15 residues. The germline CDR1 and CDR2 sequences are LGHDT and YNNKEL (reference sequence). V lost 10 bases and J 4 bases, leaving 20 bases between the germline ends. The V and J genes are TRBV3-1 and TRBJ2-1; D might be TRBD1 (5 bases). The sequence derives from a man aged 18-30 years who received the YFV17D yellow fever vaccine. This specimen was CD8+ T cells sorted from PBMCs, taken roughly 46 days after the first yellow fever vaccination. The CDR3: CATTQTLTVYNEQFF. CDR3 bases: TGTGCCACCACCCAGACCCTGACAGTGTACAATGAGCAGTTCTTC.